Following are 29 T cell receptor beta chains from one sample sequenced in a study of cytomegalovirus exposure and HLA in healthy donors. TCRdb keeps only in-frame clones here, not all; method: immunoSEQ multiplex PCR. The data hold 45,000 to 65,000 clones, with 89% observed a single time. The specimen sequenced was PBMCs. The receptors shown here come from a woman aged 18-29 years in good health and CMV-seropositive.

J is TRBJ1-4 and V is TRBV7-6, with unresolved D. Germline CDR1 reads SGHVS; CDR2 reads FNYEAQ. Between the trimmed V and J ends, which lost 1 base and 0 bases, there was a span of 6 bases. The CDR3 length is 15 residues. CDR3 sequence reads: CASSLEPATNEKLFF. CDR3 in DNA: TGTGCCAGCAGCTTAGAGCCCGCAACTAATGAAAAACTGTTTTTT.

The gene calls are TRBV7-2 and TRBJ2-3, with 7 bases fitting TRBD2. The CDR3 extends over 15 amino acids. Unmatched junction bases numbered 2, after V lost 1 base and J lost 1 base. Germline V gene sequence: CDR1 SGHTA, CDR2 FQGNSA. CDR3 in amino acids: CASSLDTSGTDTQYF. CDR3 nucleotides: TGTGCCAGCAGCTTAGACACTAGCGGCACAGATACGCAGTATTTT.

The chain recombines TRBV5-1 with TRBJ2-2; TRBD1 agrees at 11 bases. Germline V gene data show CDR1 as SGHRS and CDR2 as YFSETQ. The J segment lost 3 bases and the V segment lost 3 bases, leaving 1 base of the junction unmatched. This CDR3 contains 15 residues. DNA of the CDR3: TGCGCCAGCAGCTGGGACAGGGGGGACACCGGGGAGCTGTTTTTT. Translating gives CASSWDRGDTGELFF.

This clone was observed a single time. This chain connects TRBV18 to TRBJ2-5, with D perhaps matching TRBD2 (7 bases). V was cut by 2 bases and J by 4 bases, with 17 bases left in between. The CDR3 spans 16 residues. Germline V gene data show CDR1 as KGHSH and CDR2 as LQKENI. CDR3 protein: CASSPRPQGGGETQYF. For the CDR3, the DNA is TGTGCCAGCTCACCAAGGCCGCAGGGAGGGGGAGAGACCCAGTACTTC.

V gene TRBV5-4 combines with J gene TRBJ1-2; 8 bases match TRBD1. The CDR3 is made up of 15 amino acids. J was trimmed by 6 bases and V by 4 bases; bases with no gene match: 11. The V gene's germline CDR1 is SGHNT and CDR2 YYREEE (reference sequence). In DNA form, the CDR3 reads TGTGCCAGCAGCCCAGCCGGGACAGGAAGGGATGGCTACACCTTC. Protein: CASSPAGTGRDGYTF.

The genes are TRBV4-2 and TRBJ2-3; TRBD2 matches 12 bases. Germline CDR1 LGHNA, CDR2 YNFKEQ. CDR3 length: 20 amino acids. The V and J ends lost 3 bases and 1 base, in that order; junction bases with no gene match: 14. CDR3 nucleotide sequence: TGTGCCAGCAGCCATCCCGTATTGGCTAGCGGGGGGGCCGGCACAGATACGCAGTATTTT. As protein: CASSHPVLASGGAGTDTQYF.

CDR3 residues: CASSLDGIAGYTF. In DNA, the CDR3 is TGCGCCAGCAGCTTGGACGGGATTGCTGGCTACACCTTC. The chain uses TRBV5-1 and TRBJ1-2; the D is unclear. V was cut by 0 bases and J by 7 bases, with 10 bases left in between. Germline CDR1 and CDR2: SGHRS and YFSETQ. This CDR3 has 13 amino acids.

This clone was seen more than once but under ten times. Here the CDR3 DNA reads TGTGCCAGCACCCTTACAGGGGAAAATTCACCCCTCCACTTT. This encodes CASTLTGENSPLHF. The chain employs TRBV6-1 and TRBJ1-6; TRBD1 matches 7 bases. The V gene end was trimmed by 7 bases and the J gene end by 7 bases; junction bases not matched to a gene: 7. The CDR3 has 14 amino acids. The germline CDR1 and CDR2 sequences are MNHNS and SASEGT.

This chain joins TRBV15 and TRBJ1-4, with TRBD1 identical over 7 bases. CDR3 length: 19 amino acids. Germline trimming cut 4 bases from V and 3 bases from J; bases unmatched to any gene: 17. Germline CDR1 and CDR2: LNHNV and YYDKDF (reference sequence). The CDR3 region has the DNA TGTGCCACCAGCAAGTCAATACGAACAGGGGCGCTCGCTAATGAAAAACTGTTTTTT. Translation: CATSKSIRTGALANEKLFF.

The V gene is TRBV6-1, the J gene TRBJ1-2; 7 bases are shared with TRBD1. The CDR3 consists of 12 residues. Germline V CDR1 and CDR2: MNHNS, SASEGT. V shed 3 bases, J shed 8 bases, and the junction held 3 bases outside the gene matches. This chain's CDR3 is CASSETGIGYTF. DNA of the CDR3: TGTGCCAGCAGTGAGACAGGGATAGGCTACACCTTC.

The V call is TRBV7-2, the J call TRBJ2-7; 9 nucleotides align to TRBD2. The CDR3 covers 14 residues. Per the germline V gene, CDR1 is SGHTA and CDR2 is FQGNSA. J gave up 1 base and V 5 bases, and 3 bases lay outside the gene matches. CDR3 amino acids: CASSKAGGSYEQYF. In nucleotides, the CDR3 is TGTGCCAGCAGCAAAGCGGGAGGTTCCTACGAGCAGTACTTC.

The chain couples TRBV28 to TRBJ1-5; D may be TRBD1 (5 bases). Trimming removed 7 bases from V and 1 base from J, with 14 bases in between. The CDR3 consists of 15 residues. Germline-derived CDR1 and CDR2 are MDHEN and SYDVKM. The CDR3 DNA follows: TGTGCCAGCAAACCCCCTGACAGAAGCAATCAGCCCCAGCATTTT. The encoded protein is CASKPPDRSNQPQHF.

This chain connects TRBV19 to TRBJ1-1, with D perhaps TRBD1 (5 bases). Trimming cost V 3 bases and J 5 bases, with 16 bases left between them. The CDR3 has 15 residues. Germline assignment: CDR1 LNHDA and CDR2 SQIVND (reference sequence). The CDR3 coding sequence is TGTGCCAGTAGTATCGTCCTTTTGGGGGGGACTGAAGCTTTCTTT. Its translation: CASSIVLLGGTEAFF.

V and J are TRBV7-3 and TRBJ2-5; 13 bases align to TRBD2. The trim removed 5 bases at V and 4 bases at J, leaving 1 base unmatched. Germline lookup yields CDR1 SGHTA and CDR2 FQGTGA. This CDR3 contains 14 residues. The CDR3 region has the DNA TGTGCCAGCAGCCGGACTAGCGGGGGAGAGACCCAGTACTTC. Its protein product is CASSRTSGGETQYF.

This sequence joins TRBV6-6 and TRBJ1-5; TRBD1 is a possible D gene (5 bases). Germline values: CDR1 MNHNY, CDR2 SVGAGI (reference sequence). The CDR3 runs 14 residues. The ends were cut back, 4 bases at V and 5 bases at J, with 12 bases in the middle. This chain's CDR3 is CASSLSDSHQPQHF. Here the CDR3 DNA reads TGTGCCAGCAGTTTAAGCGACAGTCATCAGCCCCAGCATTTT.

CDR3 coding DNA: TGTGCCAGCAGCCAAGATAGCGCGGGTAGCTCCTACGAGCAGTACTTC. It specifies CASSQDSAGSSYEQYF. The chain employs TRBV4-2 and TRBJ2-7; D might be TRBD2 (5 bases). V was shortened by 0 bases and J by 0 bases, with 12 bases between the two germline ends. CDR1 is LGHNA, CDR2 YNFKEQ, per germline. This CDR3 is 16 amino acids long.

This sequence joins TRBV6-5 and TRBJ2-7; the match to TRBD2 covers 9 bases. V lost 6 bases, J lost 2 bases, and 5 bases stayed unmatched. Germline CDR1 reads MNHEY; CDR2 reads SVGAGI. The CDR3 spans 14 residues. In DNA form, the CDR3 reads TGTGCCAGCAGACGACTAGCGGTCGCCTACGAGCAGTACTTC. It yields the protein CASRRLAVAYEQYF.

This rearrangement joins TRBV7-2 to TRBJ2-3; TRBD2 agrees at 13 bases. This CDR3 contains 16 residues. Per germline, CDR1 SGHTA and CDR2 FQGNSA. After removal of 5 bases from V and 5 bases from J, the junction contained 7 bases not matched to a gene. The CDR3 nucleotides are TGTGCCAGCAGCCCTCCACTAGCGGGGGGGAAAGATACGCAGTATTTT. Protein sequence: CASSPPLAGGKDTQYF.

The chain links TRBV18 to TRBJ2-1, with 10 positions matching TRBD2. V was pared by 5 bases and J by 7 bases, with 8 bases of the junction left unmatched. The CDR3 contains 15 residues. Per germline, CDR1 KGHSH and CDR2 LQKENI. The CDR3 DNA reads as TGTGCCAGCTCAAACCGCAGCGGGGGGGCGAATGAGCAGTTCTTC. Its protein product is CASSNRSGGANEQFF.

The chain carries TRBV9 and TRBJ1-2; D not resolved. With 0 bases removed from V and 8 bases from J, the gap between germline ends came to 11 bases. The CDR3 spans 13 residues. Germline V CDR1 and CDR2: SGDLS, YYNGEE. The CDR3 region has the DNA TGTGCCAGCAGCGTAGACGGGCAGCGGGGCTACACCTTC. Translated: CASSVDGQRGYTF.

This chain connects TRBV7-9 to TRBJ1-2; TRBD1 aligns across 7 bases. V was clipped by 2 bases and J by 4 bases; unmatched bases: 1. Per the germline V gene, CDR1 is SEHNR and CDR2 is FQNEAQ (reference sequence). The CDR3 sequence is 13 residues long. The CDR3 is CASSLRQGYGYTF. The CDR3 DNA follows: TGTGCCAGCAGCTTAAGACAGGGCTATGGCTACACCTTC.

This clone has a handful of counts. This chain uses TRBV4-2 with TRBJ1-2; D is ambiguous. V was cut by 3 bases and J by 5 bases, with 13 bases left in between. The V gene's germline CDR1 is LGHNA and CDR2 YNFKEQ. This CDR3 has 14 amino acids. The CDR3 DNA sequence: TGTGCCAGCAGCCAGGAGGGTAGGGAGTATGGCTACACCTTC. Its protein product is CASSQEGREYGYTF.

The count of this clone is one. The chain has TRBV6-5 and TRBJ2-4; D perhaps matches TRBD2 (6 bases). The CDR3 runs 14 residues. Trimming cost V 2 bases and J 4 bases, with 9 bases left between them. From germline, CDR1 is MNHEY and CDR2 SVGAGI. CDR3 amino acids: CASSYGGAKNIQYF. The CDR3 DNA is TGTGCCAGCAGTTACGGAGGGGCAAAAAACATTCAGTACTTC.

This chain connects TRBV6-1 to TRBJ1-1; 10 bases match TRBD1. CDR1 MNHNS and CDR2 SASEGT come from the germline V gene. The CDR3 is 14 amino acids. V trimming: 1 base; J trimming: 6 bases; junction bases outside the gene matches: 2. CDR3 sequence (DNA): TGTGCCAGCAGTGAAGGACAGGGGGCATCTGAAGCTTTCTTT. Protein sequence: CASSEGQGASEAFF.

The chain employs TRBV6-1 and TRBJ1-2; the match to TRBD1 covers 7 bases. J was trimmed by 8 bases and V by 1 base; bases with no gene match: 13. CDR1 and CDR2 from the germline V gene are MNHNS and SASEGT. This CDR3 is built from 16 residues. The CDR3 sequence: CASSEEGQAIARGYTF. The DNA for the CDR3 is TGTGCCAGCAGTGAAGAAGGACAGGCCATTGCTAGGGGCTACACCTTC.

The genes are TRBV28 and TRBJ1-4; D gene unclear. This CDR3 is 13 amino acids long. CDR1 is MDHEN and CDR2 is SYDVKM in the germline V gene. Trimming removed 8 bases at V and 7 bases at J, with 14 bases between. CDR3 sequence: CASLAGDTEKLFF. CDR3 bases: TGTGCCAGCTTAGCTGGAGATACTGAAAAACTGTTTTTT. Based on the CDR3 plus reference TRBV28 and TRBJ1-4, the full variable domain is DVKVTQSSRYLVKRTGEKVFLECVQDMDHENMFWYRQDPGLGLRLIYFSYDVKMKEKGDIPEGYSVSREKKERFSLILESASTNQTSMYLCASLAGDTEKLFFGSGTQLSVL.

Regarding this clone: A junction end diverges from the germline sequence, so it may reflect a read error. The J gene is TRBJ1-1, the V gene TRBV7-7, with TRBD1 matching 8 bases. CDR1 is SSHAT and CDR2 is FNYEAQ in the germline V gene (reference sequence). This CDR3 is built from 15 residues. CDR3 in DNA: TGTGCTAGCAGCTCGGACAGGGAGCAGTACACTGAAGCTTTCTTT. It is translated as CASSSDREQYTEAFF.

J is TRBJ1-1 and V is TRBV21-1; TRBD1, as called in the table, went unchecked against the DNA. TRBV21-1 is a pseudogene. CDR3 size: 15 residues. The CDR3, as DNA: TGTGCCAGCAGCACCTTAGACAGGGGGAACACTGAAGCTTTCTTT. This gives the protein CASSTLDRGNTEAFF.

The chain couples TRBV28 to TRBJ1-2, with 7 bases that match TRBD1. The CDR3 runs 15 residues. The V and J ends lost 3 bases and 0 bases, in that order; junction bases with no gene match: 4. From germline, CDR1 is MDHEN and CDR2 SYDVKM. The CDR3 spells CASSFGQAANYGYTF. The CDR3 DNA reads TGTGCCAGCAGTTTCGGACAGGCAGCTAACTATGGCTACACCTTC.